Below are 18 T cell receptor beta chains sequenced from a single sample in a study of CD8 T cells in ankylosing spondylitis. TCRdb itself ran the 5' RACE reads through MiXCR, one entry per CDR3 protein. There are more than 100,000 distinct CDR3 sequences in the sample; 15% to 20% occur only once, and 25% to 40% lies in the top ten. General study findings and limits: A TCR beta motif of several highly homologous variants seemed to mark ankylosing spondylitis blood.

For these TCRs, the target antigens are not known. Specimen: blood, either unsorted or a sorted T cell fraction (not recorded which). Receptors originate from a male donor with ankylosing spondylitis.

This chain joins TRBV2 and TRBJ1-1; D might be TRBD1 (6 bases). Germline V gene lookup returns CDR1 SNHLY and CDR2 FYNNEI. The CDR3 sequence is 16 residues long. V lost 8 bases and J 2 bases, leaving 21 bases between the germline ends. The CDR3 protein is CASPGGPGHLNTEAFF. Written as DNA, the CDR3 is TGTGCCAGCCCCGGTGGACCGGGACACCTAAACACTGAAGCTTTCTTT. The variable domain in full, completed from reference TRBV2 and TRBJ1-1, reads EPEVTQTPSHQVTQMGQEVILRCVPISNHLYFYWYRQILGQKVEFLVSFYNNEISEKSEIFDDQFSVERPDGSNFTLKIRSTKLEDSAMYFCASPGGPGHLNTEAFFGQGTRLTVV.

This clonotype occurred a few times. The chain links TRBV29-1 to TRBJ2-2; 8 bases map to TRBD2. Germline V lookup: CDR1 SQVTM, CDR2 ANQGSEA. V shed 4 bases, J shed 4 bases, and the junction held 8 bases outside the gene matches. The CDR3 runs to 15 residues. CDR3 loop: CSVVLGLAGTGELFF. CDR3 bases: TGCAGCGTTGTCCTTGGACTAGCCGGCACCGGGGAGCTGTTTTTT.

This clonotype was seen more than once but under ten times. The V and J genes are TRBV20-1 and TRBJ2-1; 9 nucleotides line up with TRBD2. Losses at the gene ends were 0 bases for V and 7 bases for J; bases not matched to a gene: 4. The germline gives CDR1 DFQATT, CDR2 SNEGSKA (reference sequence). CDR3 length equals 14 residues. As DNA, the CDR3 is TGCAGTGCTAGAGAGCGGGAGGGAATGAATGAGCAGTTCTTC. Translated: CSAREREGMNEQFF.

The chain combines TRBV13 with TRBJ1-2; D is uncertain. Per germline, CDR1 PRHDT and CDR2 FYEKMQ (reference sequence). The CDR3 extends over 14 amino acids. The ends were cut back, 4 bases at V and 8 bases at J, with 17 bases in the middle. Here the CDR3 reads CASSSRLEGLGYTF. CDR3 DNA: TGTGCCAGCAGCTCGAGACTGGAAGGTCTCGGCTACACCTTC.

This clonotype was seen a handful of times. The chain joins TRBV5-6 to TRBJ2-7; 10 nucleotides match TRBD1. The CDR3 consists of 18 residues. Germline CDR1 and CDR2: SGHDT and YYEEEE. V lost 4 bases to trimming and J lost 3 bases; unmatched junction nucleotides: 16. The CDR3, as DNA: TGTGCCAGCAGCCGGGGGGAGCGACAGGGGGCGGAAAACTACGAGCAGTACTTC. It encodes CASSRGERQGAENYEQYF.

The chain links TRBV9 to TRBJ2-1, with TRBD2 matching over 8 bases. CDR3 size: 14 residues. Unmatched junction bases numbered 4, after V lost 0 bases and J lost 8 bases. Germline V gene data show CDR1 as SGDLS and CDR2 as YYNGEE. CDR3 nucleotides: TGTGCCAGCAGCGTAGCGCGGGAGGTCGATGAGCAGTTCTTC. Its translation: CASSVAREVDEQFF.

CDR3 bases: TGTGCCAGCAGTTACTCGAGTGGACAGCTCAATCAGCCCCAGCATTTT. Amino acid sequence: CASSYSSGQLNQPQHF. The V gene is TRBV6-5, the J gene TRBJ1-5, with D possibly TRBD1 on 6 matching bases. The length of the CDR3 is 16 residues. Looked up from germline, CDR1 is MNHEY and CDR2 is SVGAGI. V was pared by 0 bases and J by 3 bases, with 12 bases between.

A few counts support this clonotype. The chain is built from TRBV28 and TRBJ2-1, with a tentative D call TRBD2 (5 bases). This CDR3 is built from 17 residues. Trimming pared 4 bases from V and 6 bases from J, leaving 22 bases between. Germline V lookup: CDR1 MDHEN, CDR2 SYDVKM. The CDR3 here is CASSSYEIGVWGNEQFF. DNA for the CDR3: TGTGCCAGCAGTTCCTACGAGATCGGGGTGTGGGGCAATGAGCAGTTCTTC.

V gene TRBV6-5 combines with J gene TRBJ2-2; either TRBD1 or TRBD2 may supply D (5 bases each). Trimming left V 5 bases short and J 6 bases short, with 16 bases between. The germline V gene encodes CDR1 MNHEY and CDR2 SVGAGI. This CDR3 is built from 15 residues. CDR3 DNA: TGTGCCAGCAGTAACCGGGGCCCCCGTTCCGGGGAGCTGTTTTTT. This codes for CASSNRGPRSGELFF.

This clonotype occurred many times. V usage is TRBV10-3 and J usage is TRBJ1-1, with 7 nucleotides matching TRBD1. The ends lost 8 bases at V and 3 bases at J; junction bases unmatched: 9. The CDR3 sequence is 14 residues long. Germline V gives CDR1 ENHRY, CDR2 SYGVKD. The CDR3 sequence is CAIGPRGGDTEAFF. CDR3 DNA: TGTGCCATCGGCCCCAGGGGGGGTGACACTGAAGCTTTCTTT.

Written as DNA, the CDR3 is TGTGCCAGCAGCTTCGAGGTTCAGCCCCAGCATTTT. It yields the protein CASSFEVQPQHF. J is TRBJ1-5 and V is TRBV7-9; D gene uncertain. Germline-derived CDR1 and CDR2 are SEHNR and FQNEAQ (reference sequence). This CDR3 has 12 amino acids. V was cut by 3 bases and J by 6 bases, with 6 bases left in between.

The V gene is TRBV7-3, the J gene TRBJ2-1; maybe TRBD1 (5 bases). This CDR3 has 14 amino acids. The germline gives CDR1 SGHTA, CDR2 FQGTGA. Between the trimmed V and J ends, which lost 10 bases and 0 bases, there was a span of 13 bases. This CDR3 is CATSWGGSYNEQFF. The CDR3 region has the DNA TGTGCCACCTCCTGGGGCGGCTCCTACAATGAGCAGTTCTTC.

This clonotype occurred a few times. V usage is TRBV30 and J usage is TRBJ2-6; unclear D gene. This CDR3 comprises 17 residues. From germline, CDR1 is GTSNPN and CDR2 SVGIG (reference sequence). V lost 2 bases and J 0 bases, leaving 14 bases between the germline ends. The CDR3 reads CAWSLVDRHSGANVLTF. The CDR3 coding sequence is TGTGCCTGGAGTCTAGTAGACCGACACTCTGGGGCCAACGTCCTGACTTTC.

The V gene is TRBV27, the J gene TRBJ1-1; D remains unclear. The length of the CDR3 is 13 residues. The V and J ends lost 5 bases and 0 bases respectively, with 7 bases between them. CDR1 and CDR2 (germline): MNHEY, SMNVEV (reference sequence). CDR3 protein: CASSPQVNTEAFF. The DNA of the CDR3 is TGTGCCAGCAGTCCTCAGGTGAACACTGAAGCTTTCTTT.

This chain links TRBV6-5 with TRBJ2-3; a weak D match, TRBD1 (5 bases). The V end lost 2 bases, the J end lost 4 bases, and 10 bases lay between the germline ends. Looked up from germline, CDR1 is MNHEY and CDR2 is SVGAGI. The CDR3 has 14 amino acids. The CDR3 region is CASSYAVGADTQYF. CDR3 bases: TGTGCCAGCAGTTACGCGGTAGGGGCAGATACGCAGTATTTT.

The chain employs TRBV20-1 and TRBJ2-2; a weak D match, TRBD2 (5 bases). The V gene lost 0 bases and the J gene lost 0 bases, with 11 bases spanning the gap. Germline V gene data show CDR1 as DFQATT and CDR2 as SNEGSKA (reference sequence). The CDR3 has 16 residues. This CDR3 is CSARDWGVPNTGELFF. CDR3 bases: TGCAGTGCTAGAGATTGGGGAGTTCCGAACACCGGGGAGCTGTTTTTT.

This clonotype has a handful of counts. The chain joins TRBV29-1 to TRBJ2-1; D gene unclear. Trimming pared 3 bases from V and 4 bases from J, leaving 7 bases between. Germline values: CDR1 SQVTM, CDR2 ANQGSEA. This CDR3 spans 12 amino acids. CDR3 DNA: TGCAGCGTTGAGGTGACTTACAATGAGCAGTTCTTC. It encodes CSVEVTYNEQFF.

V gene TRBV10-3 combines with J gene TRBJ2-1, with 8 bases matching TRBD1. CDR1 and CDR2 from the germline V gene are ENHRY and SYGVKD. The CDR3 consists of 11 residues. The J segment lost 15 bases and the V segment lost 4 bases, leaving 5 bases of the junction unmatched. The chain's CDR3 is CAISVGTGWFF. The CDR3 region has the DNA TGTGCCATCAGTGTGGGGACAGGCTGGTTCTTC.